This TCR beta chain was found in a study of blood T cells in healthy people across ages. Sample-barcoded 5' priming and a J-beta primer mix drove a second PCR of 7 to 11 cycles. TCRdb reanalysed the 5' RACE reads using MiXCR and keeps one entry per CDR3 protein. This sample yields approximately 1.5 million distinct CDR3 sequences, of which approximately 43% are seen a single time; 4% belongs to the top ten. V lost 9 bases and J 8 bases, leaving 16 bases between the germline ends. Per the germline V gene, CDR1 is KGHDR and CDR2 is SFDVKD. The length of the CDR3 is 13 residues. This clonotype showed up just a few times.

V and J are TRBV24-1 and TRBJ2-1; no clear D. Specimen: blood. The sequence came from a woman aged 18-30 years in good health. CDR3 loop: CATRDEVGHEQFF. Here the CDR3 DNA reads TGTGCCACCCGAGACGAGGTTGGGCATGAGCAGTTCTTC.